Sequencing of this T cell receptor (beta chain) was carried out in a study of post-analysis software for immune sequencing data. As for the study in general: Secondary progressive, relapsing-remitting and progressive-relapsing multiple sclerosis were among the included disease courses. Study results and limitations: When compared against controls, multiple sclerosis patients showed significantly lower normalized Chao1 diversity. Same-batch preparations were strongly co-clustered by F measure. Relative to controls, patients had a handful of TRBV segments at higher frequency, with TRBV5-6, TRBV5-1 and TRBV20-1 among these.

Turning to this clonotype: What it recognizes is unknown.

Presence of unique molecular identifiers characterized the TCR beta cDNA libraries. From the PCR reads, TCRdb called clonotypes with MiXCR, one entry per CDR3 protein. The sample includes 350,000 to 450,000 distinct CDR3 sequences, approximately 42% of them seen just once. Looked up from germline, CDR1 is SGHRS and CDR2 is YFSETQ. The CDR3 contains 15 residues. V lost 0 bases to trimming and J lost 8 bases; unmatched junction nucleotides: 8. This sequence was found in a girl between 2 and 10 years old with multiple sclerosis. This chain uses TRBV5-1 with TRBJ2-1; 7 bases agree with TRBD1. Sequenced: blood. The CDR3, as DNA: TGCGCCAGCAGCTTGGGACAGGGAGTTGGGGATGAGCAGTTCTTC. Its translation is CASSLGQGVGDEQFF. Complete variable domain (other parts from reference TRBV5-1 and TRBJ2-1): KAGVTQTPRYLIKTRGQQVTLSCSPISGHRSVSWYQQTPGQGLQFLFEYFSETQRNKGNFPGRFSGRQFSNSRSEMNVSTLELGDSALYLCASSLGQGVGDEQFFGPGTRLTVL.